A selection of T cell receptor delta chains follows, all from one sample in a study of γδ T cells in repeated Plasmodium falciparum infection. TCRdb re-called the multiplex PCR reads with CATT. The sample has more than 45,000 delta-chain clones; approximately 1.5% are singletons. Sequencing was performed on gamma-delta T cells from blood. These receptors originate from a pool of human donors (malaria-infected and uninfected, not separated). Each CDR3 is given with its conserved first and last residue. A clone size is listed for some rows: how often the clone was seen (once, few, many), or a class if it is expanded.

>TRDV1|TRDJ1|22|few
CALGEFTPRGLGVPMYTDKLIF
>TRDV1|TRDJ1|20|many
CALGEKGLPNTGGFLHKLIF
>TRDV1|TRDJ2|14|many
CALGGSGSIAQLFF
>TRDV1|TRDJ1|23|many
CALGELSPTYDTGGYAGTDKLIF
>TRDV1|TRDJ1|23|many
CALGELRLSPPLILGVYTDKLIF
>TRDV1|TRDJ1|24|many
CALGEWGIRASSRLVGSPRDKLIF
>TRDV3|TRDJ2|20|medium-sized
CASYSPTAGFIRSLAAQLFF
>TRDV1|TRDJ1|19|many
CALGGCLPPPYLYTDKLIF
>TRDV1|TRDJ1|21|many
CALGEAFLLILGGLYTDKLIF
>TRDV1|TRDJ2|21|medium-sized
CALGFSYLQDLGDTRAAQLFF
>TRDV1|TRDJ3|24|medium-sized
CALGPIPFIRTGGLYSWDTRQIFF
>TRDV1|TRDJ1|22|few
CALGEPVPSYWGIQVHTDKLIF
>TRDV1|TRDJ1|19|many
CALGEVSQRGGYLADKLIF
>TRDV1|TRDJ1|19|many
CALGTGRYWGIPRTDKLIF
>TRDV1|TRDJ1|21|many
CALWDKTASPRTGGNTDKLIF
>TRDV2|TRDJ3|21|medium-sized
CACDSVLGDTRSSWDTRQMFF
>TRDV1|TRDJ3|25|many
CALGRKAFLHFYWGIRDWDTRQMFF
>TRDV1|TRDJ1|15|medium-sized
CALGEGYGPGRGLIF
>TRDV1|TRDJ1|27|NA
CALGEPSVKAFRSEQLGDTWYTDKLIF
>TRDV1|TRDJ1|19|many
CALGAPLSGWGIRTIPLIF
>TRDV1|TRDJ1|21|many
CALGNRRYSRLGGSFTDKLIF
>TRDV1|TRDJ1|16|many
CALGILIPPNTDKLIF
>TRDV1|TRDJ1|23|medium-sized
CALGELGSMVGHHSPWGWDKLIF
>TRDV1|TRDJ1|26|many
CALGERRYPLGSDWGIFFPYREKLIF
>TRDV1|TRDJ1|20|medium-sized
CALGENSGPSSGVLTDKLIF